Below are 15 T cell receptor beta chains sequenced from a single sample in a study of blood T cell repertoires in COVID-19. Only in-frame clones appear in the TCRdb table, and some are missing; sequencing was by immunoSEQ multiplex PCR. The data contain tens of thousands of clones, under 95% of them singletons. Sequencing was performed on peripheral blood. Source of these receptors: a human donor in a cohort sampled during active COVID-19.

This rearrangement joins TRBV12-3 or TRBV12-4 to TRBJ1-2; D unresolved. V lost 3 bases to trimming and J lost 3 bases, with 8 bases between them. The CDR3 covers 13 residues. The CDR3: CASSFEGYYGYTF. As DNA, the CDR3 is TGTGCCAGCAGTTTCGAGGGATACTATGGCTACACCTTC.

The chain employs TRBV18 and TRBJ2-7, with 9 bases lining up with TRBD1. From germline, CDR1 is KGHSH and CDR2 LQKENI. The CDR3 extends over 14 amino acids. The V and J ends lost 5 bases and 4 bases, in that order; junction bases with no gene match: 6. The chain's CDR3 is CASSAGTGRYEQYF. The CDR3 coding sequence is TGTGCCAGCTCAGCCGGGACAGGGAGGTACGAGCAGTACTTC.

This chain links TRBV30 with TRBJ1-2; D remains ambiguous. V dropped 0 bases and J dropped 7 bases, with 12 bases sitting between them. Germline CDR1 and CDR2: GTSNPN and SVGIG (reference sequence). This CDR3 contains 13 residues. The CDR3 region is CAWSVQFPGGYTF. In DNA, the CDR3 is TGTGCCTGGAGTGTTCAGTTCCCGGGTGGCTACACCTTC.

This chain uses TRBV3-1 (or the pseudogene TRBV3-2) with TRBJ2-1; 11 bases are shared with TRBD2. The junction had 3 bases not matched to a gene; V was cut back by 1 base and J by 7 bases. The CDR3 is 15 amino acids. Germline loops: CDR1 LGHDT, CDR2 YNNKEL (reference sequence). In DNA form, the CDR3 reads TGTGCCAGCAGCCAAGGACTAGCGGGGACGAATGAGCAGTTCTTC. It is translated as CASSQGLAGTNEQFF.

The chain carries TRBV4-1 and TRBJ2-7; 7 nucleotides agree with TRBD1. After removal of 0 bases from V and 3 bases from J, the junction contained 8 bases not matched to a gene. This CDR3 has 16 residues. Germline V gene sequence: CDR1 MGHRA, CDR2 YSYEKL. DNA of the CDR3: TGCGCCAGCAGCCAAGAATGGAAGGGGGCGGTCTACGAGCAGTACTTC. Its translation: CASSQEWKGAVYEQYF.

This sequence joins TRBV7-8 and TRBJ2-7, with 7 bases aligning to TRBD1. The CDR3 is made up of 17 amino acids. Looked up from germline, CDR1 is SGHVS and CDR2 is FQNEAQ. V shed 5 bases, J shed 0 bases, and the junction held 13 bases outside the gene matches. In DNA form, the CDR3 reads TGTGCCAGCAGCCCTCCTTTGACAGGGTACTACTCCTACGAGCAGTACTTC. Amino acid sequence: CASSPPLTGYYSYEQYF.

CDR3 DNA sequence: TGTGCCAGCAGCCCCGGGACAGGTCCCTACGAGCAGTACTTC. Translated, it gives CASSPGTGPYEQYF. The chain combines TRBV11-2 with TRBJ2-7; 8 bases align to TRBD1. The CDR3 is 14 amino acids. CDR1 is SGHAT, CDR2 FQNNGV, per germline. The ends lost 5 bases at V and 2 bases at J; junction bases unmatched: 5.

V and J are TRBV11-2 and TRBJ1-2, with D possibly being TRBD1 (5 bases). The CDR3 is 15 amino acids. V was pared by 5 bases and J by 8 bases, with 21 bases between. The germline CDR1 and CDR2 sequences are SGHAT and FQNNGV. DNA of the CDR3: TGTGCCAGCAGCCCTTTTGCCGCCAGGGCGCGAGGCTACACCTTC. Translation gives CASSPFAARARGYTF.

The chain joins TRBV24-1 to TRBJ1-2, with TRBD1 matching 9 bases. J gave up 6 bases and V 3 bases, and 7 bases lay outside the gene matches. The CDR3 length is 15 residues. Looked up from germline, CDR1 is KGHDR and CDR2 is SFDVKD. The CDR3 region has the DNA TGTGCCACCAGTGATGTGGGACAGGGTGTGGATGGCTACACCTTC. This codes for CATSDVGQGVDGYTF.

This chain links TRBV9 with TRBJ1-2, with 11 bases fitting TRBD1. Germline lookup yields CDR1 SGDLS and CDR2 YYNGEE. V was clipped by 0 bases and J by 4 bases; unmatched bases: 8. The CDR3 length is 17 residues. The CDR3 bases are TGTGCCAGCAGCGTAGTGGACAGGGGGCGATTCGGCTATGGCTACACCTTC. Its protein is CASSVVDRGRFGYGYTF.

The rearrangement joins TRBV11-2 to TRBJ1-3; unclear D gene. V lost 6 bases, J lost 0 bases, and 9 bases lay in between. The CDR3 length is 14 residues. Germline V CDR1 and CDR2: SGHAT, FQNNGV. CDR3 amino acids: CASRRVSSGNTIYF. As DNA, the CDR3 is TGTGCCAGCAGACGAGTGAGCTCTGGAAACACCATATATTTT.

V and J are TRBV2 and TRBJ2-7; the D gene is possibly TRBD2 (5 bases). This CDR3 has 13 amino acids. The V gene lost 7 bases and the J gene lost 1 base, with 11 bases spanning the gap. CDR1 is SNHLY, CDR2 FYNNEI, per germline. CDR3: CASKDRLSYEQYF. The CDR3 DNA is TGTGCCAGCAAGGACCGACTATCCTACGAGCAGTACTTC.

As DNA, the CDR3 is TGTGCCAGCTCACTGTCGGCCTGGGGACAGGACTATGGCTACACCTTC. Its translation: CASSLSAWGQDYGYTF. This sequence joins TRBV11-2 and TRBJ1-2; 8 bases line up with TRBD1. The CDR3 runs 16 residues. CDR1 is SGHAT, CDR2 FQNNGV, per germline. V lost 8 bases and J lost 3; bases outside the gene matches: 14.

The CDR3 reads CASSLGRDNEQFF. CDR3 bases: TGTGCCAGCAGCTTGGGACGGGACAATGAGCAGTTCTTC. The V call is TRBV5-4, the J call TRBJ2-1; no firm D call. Trimming took 0 bases from V and 5 from J, leaving 6 bases between them. The CDR3 spans 13 residues. Germline CDR1 is SGHNT and CDR2 is YYREEE (reference sequence).

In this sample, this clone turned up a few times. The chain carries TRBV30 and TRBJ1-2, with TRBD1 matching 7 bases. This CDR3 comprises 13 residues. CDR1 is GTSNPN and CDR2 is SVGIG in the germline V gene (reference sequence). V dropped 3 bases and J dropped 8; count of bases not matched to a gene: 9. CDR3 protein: CAWSGQVHGGYTF. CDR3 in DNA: TGTGCCTGGAGCGGACAGGTTCATGGAGGCTACACCTTC.